This T cell receptor (beta chain) was identified in a study of shared clonotypes between healthy human individuals. The wider study: Each donor's CD8 memory used one plate, CD8 naive two, each CD4 subset three.

Sequenced by immunoSEQ multiplex PCR; TCRdb stores in-frame clones only, minus some. Of 600,000 to 750,000 clones listed, approximately 75% are singletons. The sequence was obtained from a woman under 40 in good health. The sequenced sample was memory CD4+ T cells sorted from blood. The subset: CD45RA-negative fraction.

Here the CDR3 DNA reads TGTGCCAGCAAGGGTCGGGAGCTCTACGAGCAGTACTTC. Translation gives CASKGRELYEQYF. The chain links TRBV21-1 to TRBJ2-7; the table's D call, TRBD2, was not checked against the DNA. TRBV21-1 is assigned pseudogene status. The CDR3 runs 13 residues.